These 9 T cell receptor beta chains share one sample of origin, sequenced in a study of cytotoxic CD8 clonotypes in ibrutinib-treated CLL. TCRdb's table, derived via immunoSEQ multiplex PCR, lists solely in-frame clones and lacks some. Here the sample spans some 130,000 clones, roughly three quarters being singletons. The material was PBMCs, obtained after 24 months of ibrutinib treatment. Source of these receptors: a human donor with chronic lymphocytic leukemia.

J is TRBJ1-1 and V is TRBV19, with D maybe TRBD1 (6 bases). Germline assignment: CDR1 LNHDA and CDR2 SQIVND (reference sequence). V lost 3 bases to trimming and J lost 0 bases, with 17 bases between them. The CDR3 is 17 residues long. DNA of the CDR3: TGTGCCAGTAGTATGGGCGGGGGCCGGACCATGAACACTGAAGCTTTCTTT. Protein sequence: CASSMGGGRTMNTEAFF.

The chain carries TRBV7-9 and TRBJ1-5, with D unclear. Germline CDR1 and CDR2: SEHNR and FQNEAQ (reference sequence). CDR3 length: 12 residues. Trimming cost V 3 bases and J 4 bases, with 4 bases left between them. The CDR3 coding sequence is TGTGCCAGCAGCTTTGGGAATCAGCCCCAGCATTTT. This encodes CASSFGNQPQHF.

This clone was counted only a few times. The chain joins TRBV6-5 to TRBJ2-7, with 11 bases fitting TRBD2. This CDR3 region has 12 residues. Germline V gives CDR1 MNHEY, CDR2 SVGAGI. Trimming took 6 bases from V and 13 from J; bases not matched to a gene: 8. The CDR3 loop reads CASRPTSGSVYF. CDR3 nucleotides: TGTGCCAGCAGGCCAACTAGCGGGAGCGTCTACTTC.

The chain joins TRBV6-5 to TRBJ1-3; D not resolved. The CDR3 extends over 13 amino acids. From germline, CDR1 is MNHEY and CDR2 SVGAGI. Trimming took off 7 bases at V and 1 base at J, with 8 bases between the two ends. Here the CDR3 reads CASTDPSGNTIYF. The CDR3, as DNA: TGTGCCAGCACGGACCCGTCTGGAAACACCATATATTTT.

This chain connects TRBV13 to TRBJ2-7, with D uncertain. This CDR3 comprises 12 residues. Looked up from germline, CDR1 is PRHDT and CDR2 is FYEKMQ (reference sequence). Between the trimmed V and J ends, which lost 4 bases and 1 base, there was a span of 5 bases. The CDR3 nucleotides read TGTGCCAGCAGCTACGGATCCTACGAGCAGTACTTC. It codes for CASSYGSYEQYF.

This sequence joins TRBV6-4 and TRBJ2-2; D call uncertain. V lost 0 bases to trimming and J lost 4 bases, with 12 bases between them. This CDR3 contains 16 residues. In germline, CDR1 is MRHNA, CDR2 SNTAGT. CDR3 DNA sequence: TGTGCCAGCAGTGACTCGGTGGACGGCAGCACCGGGGAGCTGTTTTTT. Protein: CASSDSVDGSTGELFF.

This clone was recorded only once. This chain connects TRBV28 to TRBJ1-1; D is uncertain. Trimming removed 4 bases from V and 4 bases from J, with 22 bases in between. Germline V CDR1 and CDR2: MDHEN, SYDVKM. There are 17 residues in the CDR3. For the CDR3, the DNA is TGTGCCAGCAGTTCAACTCCCGGACGGCCCCGAGGCACTGAAGCTTTCTTT. Amino acids: CASSSTPGRPRGTEAFF.

The CDR3 reads CASSVANMPDTQYF. CDR3 coding DNA: TGTGCCAGCAGCGTAGCGAACATGCCAGATACGCAGTATTTT. The V gene is TRBV9, the J gene TRBJ2-3, with no clear D. V gave up 0 bases and J gave up 4 bases, with 9 bases separating them. Germline V gene lookup returns CDR1 SGDLS and CDR2 YYNGEE. The CDR3 is 14 residues long. The variable domain in full, completed from reference TRBV9 and TRBJ2-3, reads DSGVTQTPKHLITATGQRVTLRCSPRSGDLSVYWYQQSLDQGLQFLIQYYNGEERAKGNILERFSAQQFPDLHSELNLSSLELGDSALYFCASSVANMPDTQYFGPGTRLTVL.

The chain combines TRBV5-1 with TRBJ2-4, with D uncertain. The CDR3 is 16 amino acids. Trimming removed 0 bases from V and 1 base from J, with 11 bases in between. Germline-derived CDR1 and CDR2 are SGHRS and YFSETQ. The CDR3 DNA sequence: TGCGCCAGCAGCTTGGGAGACGGCGCCGCCAAAAACATTCAGTACTTC. This encodes CASSLGDGAAKNIQYF.